The source of this T cell receptor beta chain is a study of human thymus T cells. General observations from the study: Gene usage for V and J segments appeared biased in thymic and blood repertoires. In unrelated individuals, thymic repertoires overlapped highly, according to related research.

Looked up from germline, CDR1 is LNHDA and CDR2 is SQIVND (reference sequence). V lost 3 bases, J lost 2 bases, and 10 bases lay in between. The CDR3 extends over 14 amino acids. Clones were read by immunoSEQ multiplex PCR, and TCRdb kept only the in-frame ones, dropping some. The sample carries roughly 120,000 clones, over 85% recorded once. Thymus was obtained from resections taken during corrective heart surgery. Having surgery to correct congenital heart defects, healthy Finnish infants acted as the donors. About this clone itself: Its antigen is unknown.

The TCR was taken from a boy under two years old with a congenital heart defect but otherwise immunologically healthy. The source material was thymus tissue. The genes are TRBV19 and TRBJ1-1; possible D gene TRBD1, 5 bases. Here the CDR3 DNA reads TGTGCCAGTAGTATTCGGGGGGTTAACACTGAAGCTTTCTTT. Its translation: CASSIRGVNTEAFF.